This T cell receptor beta chain came from a study of early T cells in non-severe SARS-CoV-2 infection. Study details: It was bulk RNA from unsorted whole blood that was sequenced, and the chains were unpaired. Study-level findings and limits: VDJdb-based annotation leaned toward anti-spike CD8 responses and missed private and CD4 specificities.

Individually, cDNA molecules had unique molecular identifiers attached to them. TCRdb analysed the 5' RACE reads with MiXCR anew, one entry per CDR3 protein. The table includes approximately 40,000 distinct CDR3 sequences, 9.9% detected once. There are a few counts of this clonotype. Its matching antigen is unknown. The length of the CDR3 is 16 residues. The sequenced sample was whole blood. The chain couples TRBV12-2 to TRBJ2-7. TRBV12-2 counts as a pseudogene. This TCR derives from an adult who was a healthcare worker with PCR-confirmed SARS-CoV-2 infection or an uninfected control (not recorded which). CDR3: CASRLAPSMESYEQYF. Here the CDR3 DNA reads TGTGCAAGTCGCTTAGCGCCCTCTATGGAATCCTACGAGCAGTACTTC.